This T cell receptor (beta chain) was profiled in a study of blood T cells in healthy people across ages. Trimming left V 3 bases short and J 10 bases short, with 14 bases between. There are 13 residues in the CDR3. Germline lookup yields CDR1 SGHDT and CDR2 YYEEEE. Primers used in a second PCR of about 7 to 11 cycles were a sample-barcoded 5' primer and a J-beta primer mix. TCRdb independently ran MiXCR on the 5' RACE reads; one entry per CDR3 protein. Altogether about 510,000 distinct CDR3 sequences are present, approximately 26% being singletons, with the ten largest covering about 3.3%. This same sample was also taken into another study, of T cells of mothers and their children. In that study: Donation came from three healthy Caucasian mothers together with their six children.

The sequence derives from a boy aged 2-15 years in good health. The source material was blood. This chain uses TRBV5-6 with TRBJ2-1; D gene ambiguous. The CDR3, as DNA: TGTGCCAGCAGCTCCCTCGTTTTAGAGGAGCAGTTCTTC. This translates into CASSSLVLEEQFF.